The rows below give T cell receptor beta chains drawn from one sample of a study of CD8+CD57+ T cells in acquired aplastic anemia. TCRdb redid the calling of the reads with MiXCR, one entry per CDR3 protein. The sample lists about 400,000 distinct CDR3 sequences, 55% to 75% seen once, with 4% in the top ten. Material: sorted CD4+, CD8+, or CD8+CD57+ T cells (not recorded which) from PBMCs. These receptor sequences come from a human donor in good health, serving as a control. Both conserved end residues are part of each CDR3. A D gene is named only where the DNA matches it firmly.

d_call | j_call | v_call | cdr3_aa
. | . | TRBV9 | CASSVGAGEETQYF
TRBD1 | TRBJ2-7 | TRBV12-3/TRBV12-4 | CASTGTGGSYEQYF
TRBD1 | TRBJ2-5 | TRBV7-2 | CASSPGTGKTQYF
TRBD2 | TRBJ2-1 | TRBV12-3/TRBV12-4 | CASSLGLAGSRVGYNEQFF
. | TRBJ1-1 | TRBV12-3/TRBV12-4 | CASTPRGDTEAFF
. | TRBJ1-1 | TRBV9 | CASSLGRPFRAFF
. | TRBJ2-4 | TRBV5-1 | CASSLVGAENIQYF
TRBD1 | TRBJ1-1 | TRBV15 | CATTRGGSSEAFF
. | TRBJ1-4 | TRBV12-3/TRBV12-4 | CASSLGTEKLFF
. | TRBJ1-6 | TRBV5-1 | CASSLTEAGNSPLHF
. | TRBJ1-5 | TRBV19 | CASSSPAEGQPQHF
. | TRBJ2-1 | TRBV24-1 | CATSDSWRPVYNEQFF
TRBD1 | TRBJ1-2 | TRBV5-1 | CASSESRDSSYGYTF
. | TRBJ1-6 | TRBV12-3/TRBV12-4 | CASSAVRENSPLHF
TRBD1 | TRBJ1-4 | TRBV2 | CASVRPTGLNEKLFF
TRBD1 | TRBJ2-5 | TRBV25-1 | CASSAQGFKETQYF
. | TRBJ1-1 | TRBV20-1 | CSARHNGGEPGTEAFF
TRBD1 | TRBJ2-3 | TRBV2 | CASKVGQVDTQYF
. | TRBJ2-5 | TRBV7-2 | CASSAVPGARFQETQYF
. | TRBJ1-5 | TRBV5-8 | CASSLWPTGTQPQHF
TRBD2 | TRBJ2-3 | TRBV7-3 | CASSLRLAGGPSVTDTQYF
TRBD1 | TRBJ2-6 | TRBV15 | CATKDRGLHGANVLTF
. | TRBJ1-1 | TRBV30 | CAWTIDPRGAEAFF
. | TRBJ2-7 | TRBV7-9 | CAGKRVDTLKLSLYF
TRBD1 | TRBJ2-7 | TRBV12-3/TRBV12-4 | CASSRRQGEVEQYF
TRBD1 | TRBJ2-7 | TRBV5-1 | CASTSGTAYEQYF
. | TRBJ1-2 | TRBV20-1 | CSASTGHYGYTF
TRBD1 | TRBJ2-1 | TRBV19 | CASSIDRGYEQFF
TRBD2 | TRBJ2-1 | TRBV6-2/TRBV6-3 | CASRDLAGGLGGEQFF
. | TRBJ2-1 | TRBV6-1 | CASSEAGNEQFF
. | TRBJ2-1 | TRBV9 | CASTVVLGGAHYYEQFF
. | TRBJ1-6 | TRBV12-5 | CTSSFQGDSPLHF
TRBD2 | TRBJ2-7 | TRBV12-3/TRBV12-4 | CASSPTGGDIAYEQYF
. | TRBJ2-2 | TRBV12-3/TRBV12-4 | CATSPSGQGTGELFF
. | TRBJ1-2 | TRBV6-5 | CASSYGRSNGYTF
. | TRBJ2-3 | TRBV20-1 | CSARFQQADTQYF
TRBD1 | TRBJ1-1 | TRBV6-2/TRBV6-3 | CASSNRGGVTTEAFF
. | TRBJ1-5 | TRBV11-3 | CASSLQGATAQPQHF
. | TRBJ1-2 | TRBV20-1 | CSARDRGQGRGRGYTF
TRBD1 | TRBJ2-7 | TRBV20-1 | CSARENGQALEQYF
. | TRBJ2-7 | TRBV11-2 | CASSGGEEQYF
. | TRBJ2-4 | TRBV5-4 | CASSSRGRGDGLAKNIQYF
. | TRBJ2-1 | TRBV2 | CASGVASSYNEQFF
TRBD1 | . | TRBV19 | CASSIKQGLGPQHF
. | TRBJ1-3 | TRBV30 | CAWSVGQLRNTIYF
. | . | TRBV2 | CASSSREEGNEELFF
. | TRBJ1-6 | TRBV4-3 | CASSQERGAINDSPLHF
TRBD2 | TRBJ2-1 | TRBV7-3 | CASSSRTSGGAETF
. | TRBJ1-5 | TRBV4-2 | CASSQVSASNQPQHF
. | TRBJ2-7 | TRBV24-1 | CATSARGGNEQYF
. | TRBJ1-3 | TRBV20-1 | CSAAARAGTGNTIYF
. | TRBJ1-1 | TRBV19 | CASSIGSGITEAFF
. | TRBJ2-3 | TRBV10-3 | CAIRRGRGDTQYF
. | TRBJ2-1 | TRBV15 | CATRREGGNEEFF
TRBD1 | TRBJ1-4 | TRBV14 | CASSLGQGATEALFF
. | TRBJ1-1 | TRBV20-1 | CSRDTEAFF
. | TRBJ1-3 | TRBV7-6 | CATKGPGSGNTIYF
. | TRBJ2-6 | TRBV5-6 | CASSLRDPNVLTF
. | TRBJ1-2 | TRBV9 | CASSVEDRPNYGYTF
. | TRBJ2-3 | TRBV10-3 | CAISESYTQYF